The clone carrying this T cell receptor (beta chain) was seen only a few times. Antigen: not known. The sample belongs to a study of T cells after yellow fever vaccination. Study background: SMART-Seq v4 Ultra Low Input served to prepare low-cell-number fractions. Whole-study findings and limits: Most primary-vaccination clones recurred post-booster (more than 95% CD4, 88% CD8). Although the secondary response was weaker, it peaked faster, at day 5 versus 15.

The authors made TCR cDNA by 5'RACE template switching, adding a universal primer site and UMIs. Each CDR3 protein is one row after TCRdb ran MiXCR on the 5' RACE reads. The repertoire has 450,000 to 600,000 distinct CDR3 sequences, about a sixth of them found once; the top ten carry approximately 15%. V lost 5 bases and J 2 bases, leaving 11 bases between the germline ends. The CDR3 contains 14 residues. Germline CDR1 reads SGHKS; CDR2 reads YYEKEE (reference sequence). The sample was PBMCs, taken 5 days after the first yellow fever vaccination. This clonotype was obtained from a man aged 18 to 30 who received the YFV17D yellow fever vaccine. This chain uses TRBV5-5 with TRBJ1-5; D unclear. CDR3 region: CASRPGVGNQPQHF. The CDR3 bases are TGTGCCAGCAGGCCAGGAGTGGGCAATCAGCCCCAGCATTTT.